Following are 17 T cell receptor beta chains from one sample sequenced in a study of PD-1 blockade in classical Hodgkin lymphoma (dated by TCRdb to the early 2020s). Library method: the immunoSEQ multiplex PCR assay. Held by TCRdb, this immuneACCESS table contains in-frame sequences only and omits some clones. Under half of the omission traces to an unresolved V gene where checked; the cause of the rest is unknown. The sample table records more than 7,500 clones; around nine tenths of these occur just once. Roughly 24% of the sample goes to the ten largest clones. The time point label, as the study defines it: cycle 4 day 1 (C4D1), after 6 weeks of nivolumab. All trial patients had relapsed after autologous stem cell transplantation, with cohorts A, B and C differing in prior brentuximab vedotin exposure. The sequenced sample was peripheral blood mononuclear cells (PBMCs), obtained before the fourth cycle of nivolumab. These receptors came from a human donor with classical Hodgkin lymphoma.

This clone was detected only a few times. CDR3 residues: CASSQVANIKFTDTQYF. The CDR3 DNA is TGCGCCAGCAGCCAAGTCGCGAACATAAAATTCACAGATACGCAGTATTTT. V gene TRBV4-1 combines with J gene TRBJ2-3; no definite D call. The CDR3 consists of 17 residues. V was shortened by 1 base and J by 2 bases, with 16 bases between the two germline ends. CDR1 is MGHRA, CDR2 YSYEKL, per germline.

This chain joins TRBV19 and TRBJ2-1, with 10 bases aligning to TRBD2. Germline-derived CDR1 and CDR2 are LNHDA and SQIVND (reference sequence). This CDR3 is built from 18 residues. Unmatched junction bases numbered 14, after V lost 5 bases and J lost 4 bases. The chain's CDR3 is CASSQGFGVAGGYNEQFF. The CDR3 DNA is TGTGCCAGTAGTCAGGGCTTTGGGGTAGCGGGGGGTTACAATGAGCAGTTCTTC.

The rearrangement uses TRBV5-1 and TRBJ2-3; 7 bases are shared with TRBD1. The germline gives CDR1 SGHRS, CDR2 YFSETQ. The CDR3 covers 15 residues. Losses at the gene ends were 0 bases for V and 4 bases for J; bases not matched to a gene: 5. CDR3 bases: TGCGCCAGCAGCTTGGTTTTACAGGGGCCAGATACGCAGTATTTT. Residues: CASSLVLQGPDTQYF.

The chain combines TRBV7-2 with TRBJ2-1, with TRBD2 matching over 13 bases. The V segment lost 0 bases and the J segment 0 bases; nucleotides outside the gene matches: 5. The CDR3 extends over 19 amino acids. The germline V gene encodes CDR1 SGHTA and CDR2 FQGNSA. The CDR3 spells CASSLALTSGGASYNEQFF. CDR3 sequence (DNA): TGTGCCAGCAGCTTAGCGCTCACTAGCGGGGGGGCCTCCTACAATGAGCAGTTCTTC.

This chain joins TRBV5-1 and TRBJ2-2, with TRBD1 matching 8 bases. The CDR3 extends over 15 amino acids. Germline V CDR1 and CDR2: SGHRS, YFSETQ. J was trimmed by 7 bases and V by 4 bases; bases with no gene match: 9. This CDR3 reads CASSPRTGKGGELFF. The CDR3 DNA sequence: TGCGCCAGCAGCCCGCGGACAGGGAAGGGCGGGGAGCTGTTTTTT.

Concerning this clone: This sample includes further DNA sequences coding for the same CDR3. CDR3 bases: TGCGCCAGCAGCAACGGACTAGCGGGGGGCAGAGGGGACACAGATACGCAGTATTTT. Encoded protein: CASSNGLAGGRGDTDTQYF. The V call is TRBV10-2, the J call TRBJ2-3; TRBD2 agrees at 14 bases. In germline, CDR1 is WSHSY, CDR2 SAAADI. The V and J ends lost 6 bases and 2 bases, in that order; junction bases with no gene match: 13. The CDR3 is 19 amino acids.

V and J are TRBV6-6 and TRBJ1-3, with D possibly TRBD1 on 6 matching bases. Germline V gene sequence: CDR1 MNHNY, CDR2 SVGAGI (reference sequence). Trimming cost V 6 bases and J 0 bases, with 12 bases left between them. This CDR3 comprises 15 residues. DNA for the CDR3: TGTGCCAGCAGGCGGGACACCAACTCTGGAAACACCATATATTTT. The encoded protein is CASRRDTNSGNTIYF.

The CDR3 DNA reads TGTGCCAGCCGACTACGGGGGGCCCAGAAGGATGAGCAGTTCTTC. Translation gives CASRLRGAQKDEQFF. The chain couples TRBV7-9 to TRBJ2-1; TRBD2 might be the D (7 bases). The CDR3 extends over 15 amino acids. Germline V gives CDR1 SEHNR, CDR2 FQNEAQ (reference sequence). The V end was cut by 8 bases, the J end by 8 bases, with 22 bases between.

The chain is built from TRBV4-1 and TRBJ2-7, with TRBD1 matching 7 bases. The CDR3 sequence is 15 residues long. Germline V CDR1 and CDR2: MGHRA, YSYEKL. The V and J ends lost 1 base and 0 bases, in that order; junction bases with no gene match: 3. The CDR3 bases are TGCGCCAGCAGCCAAGGACAGGGTTTCTCCTACGAGCAGTACTTC. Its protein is CASSQGQGFSYEQYF.

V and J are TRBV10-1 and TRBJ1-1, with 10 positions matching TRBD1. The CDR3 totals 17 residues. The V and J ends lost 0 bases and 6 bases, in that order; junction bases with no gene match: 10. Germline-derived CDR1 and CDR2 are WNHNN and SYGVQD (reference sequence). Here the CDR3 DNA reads TGCGCCAGCAGTGAGTCGAGCACAAGGACAGGGGGTTCTGAAGCTTTCTTT. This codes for CASSESSTRTGGSEAFF.

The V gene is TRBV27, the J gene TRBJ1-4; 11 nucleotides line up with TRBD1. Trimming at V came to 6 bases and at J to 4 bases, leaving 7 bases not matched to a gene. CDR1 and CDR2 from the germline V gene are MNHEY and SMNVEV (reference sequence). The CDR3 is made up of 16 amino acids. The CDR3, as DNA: TGTGCCAGCAGGGACAGGGGGCTTGTTCGTAATGAAAAACTGTTTTTT. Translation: CASRDRGLVRNEKLFF.

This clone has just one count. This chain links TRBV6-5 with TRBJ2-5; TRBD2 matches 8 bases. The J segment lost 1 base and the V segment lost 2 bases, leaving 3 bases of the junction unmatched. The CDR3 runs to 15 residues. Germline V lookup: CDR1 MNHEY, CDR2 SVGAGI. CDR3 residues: CASSYQAGAQETQYF. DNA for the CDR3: TGTGCCAGCAGTTACCAAGCGGGGGCCCAAGAGACCCAGTACTTC.

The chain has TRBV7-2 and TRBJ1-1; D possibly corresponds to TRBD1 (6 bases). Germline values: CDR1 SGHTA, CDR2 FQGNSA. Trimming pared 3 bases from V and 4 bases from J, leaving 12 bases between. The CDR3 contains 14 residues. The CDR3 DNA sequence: TGTGCCAGCAGCTTCACAGGGTCGGGCACTGAAGCTTTCTTT. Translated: CASSFTGSGTEAFF. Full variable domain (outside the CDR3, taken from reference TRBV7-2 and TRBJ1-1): GAGVSQSPSNKVTEKGKDVELRCDPISGHTALYWYRQSLGQGLEFLIYFQGNSAPDKSGLPSDRFSAERTGGSVSTLTIQRTQQEDSAVYLCASSFTGSGTEAFFGQGTRLTVV.

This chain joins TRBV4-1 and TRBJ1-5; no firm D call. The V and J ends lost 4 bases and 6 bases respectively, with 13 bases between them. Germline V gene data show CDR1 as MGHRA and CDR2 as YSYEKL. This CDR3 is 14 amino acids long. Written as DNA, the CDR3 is TGCGCCAGCAGCCTCTTAACCGAAGGTCAGCCCCAGCATTTT. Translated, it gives CASSLLTEGQPQHF.

The CDR3 reads CASSWRYSYEQYF. CDR3 nucleotide sequence: TGTGCCAGCAGTTGGAGGTACTCCTACGAGCAGTACTTC. V and J are TRBV27 and TRBJ2-7, with a tentative D call TRBD2 (5 bases). CDR3 length equals 13 residues. V lost 4 bases to trimming and J lost 0 bases, with 7 bases between them. Looked up from germline, CDR1 is MNHEY and CDR2 is SMNVEV (reference sequence).

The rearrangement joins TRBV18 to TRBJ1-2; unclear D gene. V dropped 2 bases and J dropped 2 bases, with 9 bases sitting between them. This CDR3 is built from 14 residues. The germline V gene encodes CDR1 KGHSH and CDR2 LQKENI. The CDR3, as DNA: TGTGCCAGCTCACCAGCAGACACGAACTATGGCTACACCTTC. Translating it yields CASSPADTNYGYTF.

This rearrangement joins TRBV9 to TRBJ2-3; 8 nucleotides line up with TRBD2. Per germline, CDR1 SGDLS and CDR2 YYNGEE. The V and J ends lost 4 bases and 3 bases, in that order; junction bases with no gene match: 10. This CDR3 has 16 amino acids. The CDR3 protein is CASSTLGAGVTDTQYF. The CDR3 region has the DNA TGTGCCAGCAGCACCTTGGGAGCGGGGGTGACAGATACGCAGTATTTT.